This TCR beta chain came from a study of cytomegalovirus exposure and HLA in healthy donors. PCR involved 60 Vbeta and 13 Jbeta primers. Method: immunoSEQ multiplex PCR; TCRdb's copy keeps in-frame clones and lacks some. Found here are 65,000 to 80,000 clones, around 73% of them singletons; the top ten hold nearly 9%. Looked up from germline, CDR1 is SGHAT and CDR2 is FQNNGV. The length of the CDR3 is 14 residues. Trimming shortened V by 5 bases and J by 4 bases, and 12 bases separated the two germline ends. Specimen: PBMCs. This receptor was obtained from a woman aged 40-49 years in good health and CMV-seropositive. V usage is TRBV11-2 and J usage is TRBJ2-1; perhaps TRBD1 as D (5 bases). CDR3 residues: CASSPAQVYNEQFF. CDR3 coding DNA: TGTGCCAGCAGCCCTGCACAGGTTTACAATGAGCAGTTCTTC. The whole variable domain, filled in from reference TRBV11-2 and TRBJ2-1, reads EAGVAQSPRYKIIEKRQSVAFWCNPISGHATLYWYQQILGQGPKLLIQFQNNGVVDDSQLPKDRFSAERLKGVDSTLKIQPAKLEDSAVYLCASSPAQVYNEQFFGPGTRLTVL.